This entry lists 21 T cell receptor beta chains sequenced from one sample in a study of T cell responses to AZD1222 COVID-19 vaccine. Data came from immunoSEQ multiplex PCR; TCRdb stores just in-frame clones and leaves some out. The data show tens of thousands of clones, more than 85% seen once. The sample here was peripheral blood, taken on day 0 of AZD1222 vaccination. The receptor set was obtained from an adult in good health.

This chain links TRBV19 with TRBJ2-7; D could derive from TRBD1 or TRBD2 (6 bases each). The CDR3 runs 16 residues. V was pared by 4 bases and J by 1 base, with 17 bases between. Germline V CDR1 and CDR2: LNHDA, SQIVND (reference sequence). The CDR3 here is CASSTQPRGRSYEQYF. The CDR3 DNA reads TGTGCCAGTAGTACACAACCCCGGGGGCGATCCTACGAGCAGTACTTC.

This clone was seen a handful of times. V gene TRBV6-4 combines with J gene TRBJ1-5; the D is unclear. Per germline, CDR1 MRHNA and CDR2 SNTAGT. CDR3 length: 13 amino acids. The V gene lost 2 bases and the J gene lost 0 bases, with 2 bases spanning the gap. This CDR3 is CASSDISNQPQHF. In DNA form, the CDR3 reads TGTGCCAGCAGTGACATTAGCAATCAGCCCCAGCATTTT.

The chain carries TRBV19 and TRBJ1-2; the D is unclear. V lost 6 bases, J lost 4 bases, and 12 bases lay in between. Per germline, CDR1 LNHDA and CDR2 SQIVND (reference sequence). The CDR3 spans 13 residues. CDR3: CASRLSTSYGYTF. CDR3 bases: TGTGCCAGTAGGCTCTCTACATCCTATGGCTACACCTTC.

V usage is TRBV28 and J usage is TRBJ1-2; perhaps TRBD1 as D (5 bases). Germline assignment: CDR1 MDHEN and CDR2 SYDVKM. Between the trimmed V and J ends, which lost 9 bases and 8 bases, there was a span of 16 bases. CDR3 length equals 12 residues. This CDR3 is CASYQGIGGYTF. The CDR3 DNA reads as TGTGCCAGTTACCAGGGAATCGGGGGCTACACCTTC.

This clone was picked up one time. V and J are TRBV7-9 and TRBJ1-5; no definite D call. This CDR3 region has 12 residues. Between the trimmed V and J ends, which lost 2 bases and 6 bases, there was a span of 5 bases. Germline V gene sequence: CDR1 SEHNR, CDR2 FQNEAQ (reference sequence). CDR3 in DNA: TGTGCCAGCAGCTTATTGGGTCAGCCCCAGCATTTT. Translating it yields CASSLLGQPQHF.

This chain uses TRBV29-1 with TRBJ2-7; D not resolved. CDR1 and CDR2 from the germline V gene are SQVTM and ANQGSEA. V lost 1 base, J lost 2 bases, and 9 bases lay in between. The CDR3 length is 13 residues. CDR3 loop: CSVEGVGPYEQYF. The CDR3, as DNA: TGCAGCGTTGAAGGCGTAGGACCCTACGAGCAGTACTTC.

The chain links TRBV2 to TRBJ2-3; TRBD1 is a possible D gene (5 bases). CDR3 length: 11 residues. Germline CDR1 is SNHLY and CDR2 is FYNNEI. V lost 8 bases and J lost 6, with 9 bases in between. The CDR3 sequence is CASGRDDTQYF. CDR3 DNA sequence: TGTGCCAGCGGCAGGGATGATACGCAGTATTTT.

V and J are TRBV27 and TRBJ2-1; D is ambiguous. Germline lookup yields CDR1 MNHEY and CDR2 SMNVEV (reference sequence). Deletions cut 3 bases from V and 7 bases from J, with 10 bases between. CDR3 length: 13 residues. The CDR3 sequence is CASSLSVWNEQFF. In nucleotides, the CDR3 is TGTGCCAGCAGTTTGAGTGTATGGAATGAGCAGTTCTTC.

This rearrangement joins TRBV5-1 to TRBJ2-7; D gene uncertain. Deletions cut 0 bases from V and 2 bases from J, with 12 bases between. Looked up from germline, CDR1 is SGHRS and CDR2 is YFSETQ. The CDR3 covers 15 residues. The CDR3 DNA sequence: TGCGCCAGCAGCTTGGGCTTGATAGAAACCTACGAGCAGTACTTC. It codes for CASSLGLIETYEQYF.

The J gene is TRBJ2-3, the V gene TRBV27; D is tentatively TRBD1 or TRBD2 (6 bases each). The germline gives CDR1 MNHEY, CDR2 SMNVEV (reference sequence). Trimming cost V 3 bases and J 6 bases, with 16 bases left between them. This CDR3 contains 15 residues. The CDR3 loop reads CASSFLTRGVDTQYF. For the CDR3, the DNA is TGTGCCAGCAGTTTTTTGACTAGGGGGGTGGATACGCAGTATTTT.

The chain uses TRBV25-1 and TRBJ2-7; tentative D call: TRBD1 (5 bases). The CDR3 has 13 amino acids. V lost 6 bases, J lost 1 base, and 10 bases lay in between. The germline CDR1 and CDR2 sequences are MGHDK and SYGVNS. This CDR3 is CASRGAASYEQYF. In DNA, the CDR3 is TGTGCCAGCAGAGGGGCAGCTTCCTACGAGCAGTACTTC.

The chain uses TRBV10-1 and TRBJ1-5; D may be TRBD1 (5 bases). Germline V lookup: CDR1 WNHNN, CDR2 SYGVQD (reference sequence). The CDR3 extends over 12 amino acids. Trimming cost V 0 bases and J 10 bases, with 7 bases left between them. The DNA of the CDR3 is TGCGCCAGCAGTGAGTCTGGGGGTCCCCAGCATTTT. Translating gives CASSESGGPQHF.

This sequence joins TRBV2 and TRBJ2-1; D not certain. Germline lookup yields CDR1 SNHLY and CDR2 FYNNEI. The V gene lost 2 bases and the J gene lost 5 bases, with 13 bases spanning the gap. The length of the CDR3 is 15 residues. CDR3: CASSEPGRFHNEQFF. For the CDR3, the DNA is TGTGCCAGCAGTGAACCCGGCCGCTTCCACAATGAGCAGTTCTTC.

This clone has a single count. V is TRBV28 and J is TRBJ1-1; 7 nucleotides match TRBD1. Germline CDR1 MDHEN, CDR2 SYDVKM. This CDR3 contains 15 residues. The J segment lost 1 base and the V segment lost 6 bases, leaving 8 bases of the junction unmatched. CDR3 region: CASSIGGAGNTEAFF. Here the CDR3 DNA reads TGTGCCAGCAGCATAGGGGGCGCGGGGAACACTGAAGCTTTCTTT. Based on the CDR3 plus reference TRBV28 and TRBJ1-1, the full variable domain is DVKVTQSSRYLVKRTGEKVFLECVQDMDHENMFWYRQDPGLGLRLIYFSYDVKMKEKGDIPEGYSVSREKKERFSLILESASTNQTSMYLCASSIGGAGNTEAFFGQGTRLTVV.

J is TRBJ1-6 and V is TRBV4-3; TRBD1 is a possible D gene (6 bases). Germline values: CDR1 LGHNA, CDR2 YSLEER. The length of the CDR3 is 17 residues. Trimming took off 2 bases at V and 1 base at J, with 12 bases between the two ends. The CDR3 sequence is CASSQRAQGSYNSPLHF. The CDR3 DNA sequence: TGCGCCAGCAGCCAACGAGCTCAGGGGTCCTATAATTCACCCCTCCACTTT.

In DNA, the CDR3 is TGTGCCAGCAGCTTGGCTGGTAATCAGCCCCAGCATTTT. Translated, it gives CASSLAGNQPQHF. The rearrangement joins TRBV5-8 to TRBJ1-5; D unresolved. The CDR3 covers 13 residues. V dropped 0 bases and J dropped 4 bases, with 5 bases sitting between them. Germline assignment: CDR1 SGHTS and CDR2 YDEGEE.

This chain links TRBV29-1 with TRBJ2-3, with D possibly matching TRBD2 (7 bases). The V end lost 2 bases, the J end lost 4 bases, and 10 bases lay between the germline ends. CDR3 length: 13 residues. CDR1 is SQVTM and CDR2 is ANQGSEA in the germline V gene. In nucleotides, the CDR3 is TGCAGCGTTGAACTAGGGGGGGCAGATACGCAGTATTTT. Translated, it gives CSVELGGADTQYF.

The rearrangement joins TRBV5-1 to TRBJ1-2; D might be TRBD1 (6 bases). Trimming pared 1 base from V and 4 bases from J, leaving 20 bases between. The CDR3 has 17 residues. CDR1 is SGHRS and CDR2 is YFSETQ in the germline V gene. The CDR3 DNA follows: TGCGCCAGCAGCTTGATTACCGGGACAACTCACTTCTATGGCTACACCTTC. It specifies CASSLITGTTHFYGYTF.

This chain uses TRBV11-3 with TRBJ1-5; D is unresolved. Germline CDR1 reads SGHNT; CDR2 reads YENEEA. CDR3 size: 13 residues. Trimming took off 4 bases at V and 6 bases at J, with 10 bases between the two ends. CDR3: CASSSGLGQPQHF. The CDR3 coding sequence is TGTGCCAGCAGCTCAGGTCTAGGTCAGCCCCAGCATTTT.

This chain joins TRBV4-2 and TRBJ2-3; the match to TRBD2 covers 9 bases. CDR1 LGHNA and CDR2 YNFKEQ come from the germline V gene. V was pared by 0 bases and J by 7 bases, with 8 bases of the junction left unmatched. This CDR3 spans 16 amino acids. The CDR3 DNA reads as TGTGCCAGCAGCCAAGATCGGATGAGCGGGGGGAATACGCAGTATTTT. This sequence encodes CASSQDRMSGGNTQYF.

The V call is TRBV11-2, the J call TRBJ1-5; unclear D gene. Trimming pared 0 bases from V and 3 bases from J, leaving 9 bases between. This CDR3 spans 15 amino acids. Germline-derived CDR1 and CDR2 are SGHAT and FQNNGV. DNA for the CDR3: TGTGCCAGCAGCTTAGAGGGCAGACTCAATCAGCCCCAGCATTTT. Its translation: CASSLEGRLNQPQHF.